This is a list of T cell receptor beta chains from one sample in a study. TCRdb called the RT-PCR reads again in MiXCR, with one record for every CDR3 protein. This table holds fewer than 800,000 distinct CDR3 sequences, 14% found once. Material for sequencing was memory CD4+ T cells from blood. These receptors were collected from a female donor in good health, serving as a healthy control. Each CDR3 is given with its conserved first and last residue. The order of the fields is CDR3 DNA, CDR3 protein, D gene, V gene, clone size, J gene. A D gene is named only where the DNA matches it firmly. Size values are once, few and many counts, or a class for expanded clones, and some rows have none.

TGTGCCAGCAGCTTAGGGGCCTTGCATGAAAAACTGTTTTTT	CASSLGALHEKLFF	NA	TRBV7-9	NA	TRBJ1-4
TGTGCCAGCAGTAGGCAGCTTGAGGGGTTTACCCAGTACTTC	CASSRQLEGFTQYF	NA	TRBV7-6	NA	TRBJ2-5
TGTGCCAGCAGCTCACCCACTAGCGGAGGAGGCAATGAGCAGTTCTTC	CASSSPTSGGGNEQFF	TRBD2	TRBV5-6	NA	TRBJ2-1
TGTGCCAGCAGCGTATCCGGGACTAGTGGATCAGATACGCAGTATTTT	CASSVSGTSGSDTQYF	TRBD2	TRBV9	few	TRBJ2-3
TGTGCCAGCAGCTTGAGATTTGGGCACCCGCAACCCCAGCATTTT	CASSLRFGHPQPQHF	NA	TRBV5-6	few	TRBJ1-5
TGCAGTGCTAGACCGGCTCGGACCGGGGAGCTGTTTTTT	CSARPARTGELFF	NA	TRBV20-1	NA	TRBJ2-2
TGCAGTGCCCTGCTTAGCGGGAACGACGAGCAGTACTTC	CSALLSGNDEQYF	TRBD2	TRBV20-1	many	TRBJ2-7
TGTGCCAGCAATCCAAAGGGCAGCTCTGAAGCTTTCTTT	CASNPKGSSEAFF	NA	TRBV12-3/TRBV12-4	few	TRBJ1-1
TGTGCCAGCAGTTTAAGCGGGATTGTGAATGAGCAGTTCTTC	CASSLSGIVNEQFF	TRBD2	TRBV12-3/TRBV12-4	NA	TRBJ2-1
TGTGCCAGCAGGCCTGCGGGGAGCACAGATACGCAGTATTTT	CASRPAGSTDTQYF	NA	TRBV12-3/TRBV12-4	NA	TRBJ2-3
TGCAGTGCTACCCGACAGATTGAAGCTTTCTTT	CSATRQIEAFF	NA	TRBV20-1	NA	TRBJ1-1
TGTGCCACCAGTGATCCCTCCCCTAGCGGAATAAACGTCGATGAGCAGTTCTTC	CATSDPSPSGINVDEQFF	TRBD2	TRBV24-1	NA	TRBJ2-1
TGTGCCAGCAGCTCCTCCGGGACAGGTCCCGGGGAGCTGTTTTTT	CASSSSGTGPGELFF	TRBD1	TRBV7-6	many	TRBJ2-2
TGCGCCACCAGAGCTAGTACAAGGGGACTAGCGGGAGGTCGGGAGCAGTTCTTC	CATRASTRGLAGGREQFF	TRBD2	TRBV10-2	NA	TRBJ2-1
TGCAGTGCCGAAGCGACGGGCTACTCCTACAATGAGCAGTTCTTC	CSAEATGYSYNEQFF	NA	TRBV20-1	few	TRBJ2-1
TGCAGTGCTTCTCAGGGGTACAATCAGCCCCAGCATTTT	CSASQGYNQPQHF	NA	TRBV20-1	NA	TRBJ1-5
TGTGCCAGTGCCCGGACCATAGCCAGGACCGGGGAGCTGTTTTTT	CASARTIARTGELFF	NA	TRBV6-5	few	TRBJ2-2
TGTGCCAGCAGCCAAGGACAGAACTCTGGAAACACCATATATTTT	CASSQGQNSGNTIYF	NA	TRBV4-2	NA	TRBJ1-3
TGTGCCAGCAGGAGCAACTCGGGACCAAATGAAAAACTGTTTTTT	CASRSNSGPNEKLFF	NA	TRBV12-3/TRBV12-4	NA	TRBJ1-4
TGTGCCAGCAGCACCGGGATTCAGACCGGGGAGCTGTTTTTT	CASSTGIQTGELFF	NA	TRBV5-6	NA	TRBJ2-2
TGTGCCAGCATCCAGTCCGTAGATGGCTACACCTTC	CASIQSVDGYTF	NA	TRBV7-9	NA	TRBJ1-2
TGCAGCGTTTCAGGGGGCCTAACAGATACGCAGTATTTT	CSVSGGLTDTQYF	TRBD1	TRBV29-1	many	TRBJ2-3
TGTGCCAGCAGCTCCGGACGGGGAAAGGGCTACAATGAGCAGTTCTTC	CASSSGRGKGYNEQFF	NA	TRBV28	many	TRBJ2-1
TGCGCCAGCAGCGCATGGGCCCAAGCCCAAGAGACCCAGTACTTC	CASSAWAQAQETQYF	NA	TRBV5-1	few	TRBJ2-5
TGTGCCAGCAGCTTAAGTGGTGCGGGGGTCACAGATACGCAGTATTTT	CASSLSGAGVTDTQYF	TRBD2	TRBV7-3	NA	TRBJ2-3
TGTGCCAGCAGCCTTTACAGCGACAGGCCCTGGGGTGGCTACACCTTC	CASSLYSDRPWGGYTF	NA	TRBV7-9	NA	TRBJ1-2
TGCAGTGCTAGACCGTGGACGACAGGGGATTACGAGCAGTACTTC	CSARPWTTGDYEQYF	TRBD1	TRBV20-1	many	TRBJ2-7
TGTGCCACCAGCAGAGATCCGGGATCTAATGAAAAACTGTTTTTT	CATSRDPGSNEKLFF	NA	TRBV15	few	TRBJ1-4
TGTGCCAGCAGCCTAGGCACACCTGAAGCTTTCTTT	CASSLGTPEAFF	NA	TRBV14	NA	TRBJ1-1
TGTGCCAGCAGCAGAACCGGGGGACGAAACACAGATACGCAGTATTTT	CASSRTGGRNTDTQYF	NA	TRBV6-1	NA	TRBJ2-3
TGTGCCAGCAGCTTAGGTCCTGAGGGGGGTGAAGCTTTCTTT	CASSLGPEGGEAFF	NA	TRBV7-2	many	TRBJ1-1
TGTGCCAGCAGTTACGGGACCTATGGCTACACCTTC	CASSYGTYGYTF	NA	TRBV28	NA	TRBJ1-2
TGTGCCAGCAGCTTATATTCCGGGTACACTGAAGCTTTCTTT	CASSLYSGYTEAFF	NA	TRBV7-9	NA	TRBJ1-1
TGCAGCGCTATAGCGGGAGGGAACACCGGGGAGCTGTTTTTT	CSAIAGGNTGELFF	TRBD2	TRBV20-1	few	TRBJ2-2
TGTGCCAGCAGCTCCGGGACAGCCCCTGGCTACACCTTC	CASSSGTAPGYTF	TRBD1	TRBV12-3/TRBV12-4	NA	TRBJ1-2
TGTGCCAGCAGTTACTCGACGTCTAGAAACATTCAGTACTTC	CASSYSTSRNIQYF	NA	TRBV6-5	many	TRBJ2-4
TGCAGTGCTCGTCGGACAGGGGGCGGGACTGCTGAAGCTTTCTTT	CSARRTGGGTAEAFF	TRBD1	TRBV20-1	NA	TRBJ1-1
TGTGCCAGCAGTTTCGGGGGGGCTCGAGAGCCCCAGTACTTC	CASSFGGAREPQYF	TRBD2	TRBV7-9	NA	TRBJ2-5
TGTGCCAGCAGCCCCGGGGGGACCAATCAGCCCCAGCATTTT	CASSPGGTNQPQHF	NA	TRBV27	few	TRBJ1-5
TGTGCCAGCAGCCCAACTGGACAGGAGGGAAACACCATATATTTT	CASSPTGQEGNTIYF	TRBD1	TRBV4-2	many	TRBJ1-3
TGTGCCACCAGTGATTCCAGGGGCCTCGGGGAGCTGTTTTTT	CATSDSRGLGELFF	NA	TRBV24-1	once	TRBJ2-2
TGTGCCAGCAGCTTTGGGAGGGCCGAGGAGACCCAGTACTTC	CASSFGRAEETQYF	TRBD2	TRBV7-2	many	TRBJ2-5
TGTGCCAGCAGCCCACTTACTGCTAGCGACGAGCAGTTCTTC	CASSPLTASDEQFF	NA	TRBV7-2	many	TRBJ2-1
TGTGCCAGCAGGGGGGGACAGGGACCTGGAAACACCATATATTTT	CASRGGQGPGNTIYF	TRBD1	TRBV6-5	NA	TRBJ1-3
TGTGCCAGCAGCTTGGATGGAGGGACCGGGGAGCAGTACTTC	CASSLDGGTGEQYF	NA	TRBV5-5	NA	TRBJ2-7
NA	CASSNPGASGRDTQYF	NA	TRBV19	NA	TRBJ2-3
TGTGCCAGCAGCAACAGGGACAGCTACTATGGCTACACCTTC	CASSNRDSYYGYTF	TRBD1	TRBV6-2/TRBV6-3	NA	TRBJ1-2
TGCGCCAGCAGCTTGGTTTCGCAAGAGGAGTTCTTC	CASSLVSQEEFF	NA	TRBV5-1	NA	TRBJ2-1
TGTGCCAGCAGCGTAGCGGCCTCGAATGGAAAACTGTTTTTT	CASSVAASNGKLFF	NA	TRBV9	NA	TRBJ1-4
TGCGCCAGCAGCCAAGAGCAGGCCCCGGATGAGCAGTTCTTC	CASSQEQAPDEQFF	NA	TRBV4-3	many	TRBJ2-1
TGTGCCAGCAGTACCGCAACCGGGACAGGAACTAGGCAGTACTTC	CASSTATGTGTRQYF	TRBD1	TRBV6-2/TRBV6-3	many	TRBJ2-7
TGTGCCAGCAGGCTTGGACAGGAGGCTTTAGTGGGGTCTGGGGCCAACGTCCTGACTTTC	CASRLGQEALVGSGANVLTF	TRBD1	TRBV7-2	few	TRBJ2-6
TGTGCCAGCTCACCGTGGACTAGCGGGACGCAAGAGACCCAGTACTTC	CASSPWTSGTQETQYF	TRBD2	TRBV18	NA	TRBJ2-5
TGTGCTAGTGGTTTGGTACGGCTCCCGCTCCATACGAAGGGGTTTGAGCAGTTCTTC	CASGLVRLPLHTKGFEQFF	NA	TRBV12-5	few	TRBJ2-1
TGTGCCAGCAGCCTGGGGGACATTGCCTACGAGCAGTACTTC	CASSLGDIAYEQYF	NA	TRBV7-8	NA	TRBJ2-7